This TCR beta chain is from a study of T cell responses to AZD1222 COVID-19 vaccine. Study results and caveats: Reports say nearly half of spike-specific TCRs go after unmutated variant regions. The number of AZD1222 recipients seropositive at baseline was only 6 or 7.

Remarks on this clone: The antigen is not known.

The assay was immunoSEQ multiplex PCR, and TCRdb's table has in-frame clones only and misses some. Counted here are 95,000 to 100,000 clones, 88% occurring once; the ten biggest clones make up 16%. The TCR comes from an adult who received the AZD1222 COVID-19 vaccine. This sample comprised peripheral blood, obtained 28 days after the second AZD1222 dose.

CDR3 residues: CASTKPGPLLGGSYNEQFF. In nucleotides, the CDR3 is TGTGCCAGCACCAAGCCAGGTCCATTGTTGGGCGGGAGTTACAATGAGCAGTTCTTC. V is TRBV7-9 and J is TRBJ2-1; 7 bases line up with TRBD2. Looked up from germline, CDR1 is SEHNR and CDR2 is FQNEAQ (reference sequence). The CDR3 spans 19 residues. V trimming: 7 bases; J trimming: 4 bases; junction bases outside the gene matches: 22. Full variable domain (missing parts from reference TRBV7-9 and TRBJ2-1): DTGVSQNPRHKITKRGQNVTFRCDPISEHNRLYWYRQTLGQGPEFLTYFQNEAQLEKSRLLSDRFSAERPKGSFSTLEIQRTEQGDSAMYLCASTKPGPLLGGSYNEQFFGPGTRLTVL.